This entry lists 28 T cell receptor beta chains sequenced from one sample in a study of T cell repertoires and HLA-DP antigens. The method was immunoSEQ multiplex PCR; TCRdb's version includes in-frame clones alone and lacks a portion of them. The table shows around 100,000 clones, with more than 85% occurring only once. Their antigen targets remain unknown. Specimen: CD4+ T cells from PBMCs. Every receptor here comes from a woman under 30 in good health and CMV-seronegative.

This clone was seen once. This chain joins TRBV6-5 and TRBJ1-1, with D possibly matching TRBD1 (5 bases). From germline, CDR1 is MNHEY and CDR2 SVGAGI. The V gene lost 6 bases and the J gene lost 9 bases, with 17 bases spanning the gap. CDR3 length equals 13 residues. DNA for the CDR3: TGTGCCAGCAGCCCCGACCGATGGGGGAAAGCTTTCTTT. It is translated as CASSPDRWGKAFF.

The chain employs TRBV19 and TRBJ1-2; tentative D call: TRBD1 (6 bases). The V and J ends lost 9 bases and 5 bases respectively, with 16 bases between them. CDR3 length: 13 residues. CDR1 is LNHDA, CDR2 SQIVND, per germline (reference sequence). CDR3 residues: CASQRTDRYGYTF. CDR3 coding DNA: TGTGCCAGCCAACGGACAGACCGTTATGGCTACACCTTC.

This CDR3 reads CASSSGTTGRGELFF. The CDR3 nucleotides are TGTGCCAGCAGTTCCGGGACAACTGGTCGCGGGGAGCTGTTTTTT. The chain employs TRBV6-4 and TRBJ2-2; the D gene is possibly TRBD1 (6 bases). CDR3 size: 15 residues. Deletions cut 5 bases from V and 7 bases from J, with 17 bases between. Germline V gene data show CDR1 as MRHNA and CDR2 as SNTAGT.

This chain links TRBV12-5 with TRBJ2-7; TRBD1 agrees at 9 bases. The CDR3 has 19 residues. The ends lost 5 bases at V and 4 bases at J; junction bases unmatched: 21. In germline, CDR1 is LGHNT, CDR2 FRNRAP. Here the CDR3 DNA reads TGTGCTAGTGGTCAGGCCGCCCCTTACTTAAACAGGGGGCTGTACGAGCAGTACTTC. Protein: CASGQAAPYLNRGLYEQYF.

In its sample, this clone ranks as medium-sized. The rearrangement links TRBV9 to TRBJ1-2; TRBD1 matches at 10 bases. V was clipped by 0 bases and J by 6 bases; unmatched bases: 5. The CDR3 has 15 amino acids. CDR1 is SGDLS, CDR2 YYNGEE, per germline. This CDR3 reads CASSVAGTGVHGYTF. The CDR3 DNA is TGTGCCAGCAGCGTAGCTGGGACAGGGGTCCATGGCTACACCTTC.

The rearrangement joins TRBV18 to TRBJ1-2; possibly TRBD1 for D (5 bases). This CDR3 spans 14 amino acids. The germline gives CDR1 KGHSH, CDR2 LQKENI. The V end lost 1 base, the J end lost 2 bases, and 8 bases lay between the germline ends. In DNA, the CDR3 is TGTGCCAGCTCACCACTGGGGGGAAACTATGGCTACACCTTC. Amino acids: CASSPLGGNYGYTF.

The genes are TRBV7-2 and TRBJ2-3, with D tentatively TRBD2 (5 bases). V was shortened by 0 bases and J by 5 bases, with 18 bases between the two germline ends. Germline CDR1 is SGHTA and CDR2 is FQGNSA. The CDR3 sequence is 17 residues long. CDR3 in DNA: TGTGCCAGCAGCTTAGCATCGACCGGGATCGGTTTAGATACGCAGTATTTT. The encoded protein is CASSLASTGIGLDTQYF.

The chain combines TRBV7-3 with TRBJ2-7; D is possibly TRBD2 (6 bases). The germline V gene has CDR1 SGHTA and CDR2 FQGTGA. Trimming removed 8 bases at V and 3 bases at J, with 20 bases between. The CDR3 length is 15 residues. The CDR3 loop reads CASPQGGSLFYEQYF. The CDR3 DNA sequence: TGTGCCAGCCCCCAGGGAGGCAGCCTGTTCTACGAGCAGTACTTC.

The chain uses TRBV9 and TRBJ1-1; D might be TRBD1 (5 bases). This CDR3 comprises 13 residues. Looked up from germline, CDR1 is SGDLS and CDR2 is YYNGEE. V shed 3 bases and J shed 9 bases, with 15 bases lying between them. As DNA, the CDR3 is TGTGCCAGCAGCGCGACAGAAACCTACAAAGCTTTCTTT. This translates into CASSATETYKAFF.

V usage is TRBV6-6 and J usage is TRBJ2-3; no firm D call. V was pared by 0 bases and J by 6 bases, with 16 bases between. The CDR3 extends over 16 amino acids. Germline values: CDR1 MNHNY, CDR2 SVGAGI (reference sequence). The CDR3 DNA reads as TGTGCCAGCAGTTACTCCGGGCCTAAGGTTGGGGATACGCAGTATTTT. Translation: CASSYSGPKVGDTQYF.

The chain employs TRBV28 and TRBJ1-5, with 7 bases that match TRBD1. V lost 4 bases, J lost 6 bases, and 9 bases stayed unmatched. CDR1 MDHEN and CDR2 SYDVKM come from the germline V gene. This CDR3 has 15 residues. CDR3 in DNA: TGTGCCAGCAGTTCTACGACAGGGCTCGGTCAGCCCCAGCATTTT. It yields the protein CASSSTTGLGQPQHF.

CDR3 protein: CASSGTVGISPLHF. In DNA, the CDR3 is TGTGCCAGTAGTGGGACAGTCGGAATTTCACCCCTCCACTTT. The chain links TRBV19 to TRBJ1-6, with 7 positions matching TRBD1. V lost 5 bases and J lost 9; bases outside the gene matches: 7. Germline CDR1 LNHDA, CDR2 SQIVND (reference sequence). CDR3 length: 14 amino acids.

V and J are TRBV28 and TRBJ1-2, with a possible D match to TRBD1 (6 bases). V lost 1 base and J 4 bases, leaving 19 bases between the germline ends. Germline assignment: CDR1 MDHEN and CDR2 SYDVKM. The CDR3 length is 17 residues. The chain's CDR3 is CASSLSPGASRLYGYTF. As DNA, the CDR3 is TGTGCCAGCAGTTTATCCCCAGGGGCCTCACGACTCTATGGCTACACCTTC.

Only one count was recorded for this clone. In DNA, the CDR3 is TGCGCCAGCAGTGAGTCGGCTAGCGGGAGCTTATACGAGCAGTACTTC. Its protein product is CASSESASGSLYEQYF. The rearrangement uses TRBV10-1 and TRBJ2-5; 10 bases map to TRBD2. Near its end, the DNA agrees better with TRBJ2-7, so the J call may be wrong. The CDR3 covers 16 residues. Germline V CDR1 and CDR2: WNHNN, SYGVQD (reference sequence).

This sequence joins TRBV7-8 and TRBJ2-2; 11 bases fit TRBD1. From germline, CDR1 is SGHVS and CDR2 FQNEAQ. Unmatched junction bases numbered 2, after V lost 1 base and J lost 1 base. The CDR3 loop spans 17 amino acids. The CDR3 DNA reads as TGTGCCAGCAGCTTAGTCGGGACAGGGGGGAACACCGGGGAGCTGTTTTTT. Its protein product is CASSLVGTGGNTGELFF.

The chain combines TRBV5-1 with TRBJ1-1, with a tentative D call TRBD1 (6 bases). This CDR3 spans 17 amino acids. Per germline, CDR1 SGHRS and CDR2 YFSETQ. Trimming left V 4 bases short and J 2 bases short, with 21 bases between. The CDR3 region has the DNA TGCGCCAGCAGCCTACTGGGGGGGCAGTCTTTTAACACTGAAGCTTTCTTT. Translation: CASSLLGGQSFNTEAFF. Variable domain in full (rest from reference TRBV5-1 and TRBJ1-1): KAGVTQTPRYLIKTRGQQVTLSCSPISGHRSVSWYQQTPGQGLQFLFEYFSETQRNKGNFPGRFSGRQFSNSRSEMNVSTLELGDSALYLCASSLLGGQSFNTEAFFGQGTRLTVV.

This chain uses TRBV19 with TRBJ1-2; D is ambiguous. CDR3 length equals 12 residues. Deletions cut 5 bases from V and 4 bases from J, with 8 bases between. In germline, CDR1 is LNHDA, CDR2 SQIVND (reference sequence). The CDR3 sequence is CASSPLGYGYTF. DNA of the CDR3: TGTGCCAGTAGTCCGCTAGGCTATGGCTACACCTTC.

The V gene is TRBV27, the J gene TRBJ2-2, with D possibly matching TRBD1 (5 bases). There are 16 residues in the CDR3. Germline CDR1 and CDR2: MNHEY and SMNVEV (reference sequence). The V and J ends lost 0 bases and 0 bases respectively, with 8 bases between them. CDR3 nucleotide sequence: TGTGCCAGCAGTTTATCGGGGCTAGCGAACACCGGGGAGCTGTTTTTT. Its translation is CASSLSGLANTGELFF.

The chain employs TRBV7-3 and TRBJ2-3; 11 bases map to TRBD2. Germline CDR1 is SGHTA and CDR2 is FQGTGA. This CDR3 region has 15 residues. V was clipped by 4 bases and J by 5 bases; unmatched bases: 5. The CDR3 nucleotides read TGTGCCAGCAGCTCCACTAGCGGGAGCGTAGATACGCAGTATTTT. Translating gives CASSSTSGSVDTQYF.

The chain couples TRBV2 to TRBJ1-5; 8 nucleotides match TRBD1. J lost 1 base, V lost 1 base, and 6 bases had no gene match. Per germline, CDR1 SNHLY and CDR2 FYNNEI. The CDR3 has 17 residues. The CDR3 here is CASSEGWGQESNQPQHF. The CDR3 coding sequence is TGTGCCAGCAGTGAAGGCTGGGGACAGGAGAGCAATCAGCCCCAGCATTTT.

V usage is TRBV6-6 and J usage is TRBJ2-7; 7 nucleotides align to TRBD1. J gave up 5 bases and V 6 bases, and 7 bases lay outside the gene matches. CDR1 is MNHNY, CDR2 SVGAGI, per germline (reference sequence). CDR3 length: 13 residues. The CDR3 DNA sequence: TGTGCCAGCAGCATGACAGGGTCCCACGAGCAGTACGTC. Translating gives CASSMTGSHEQYV.

This clone was detected only a few times. V gene TRBV9 combines with J gene TRBJ1-5, with a tentative D call TRBD1 (5 bases). The germline gives CDR1 SGDLS, CDR2 YYNGEE. V lost 0 bases, J lost 3 bases, and 13 bases lay in between. The CDR3 length is 16 residues. The chain's CDR3 is CASSVGQGGINQPQHF. The CDR3 DNA sequence: TGTGCCAGCAGCGTAGGGCAGGGAGGAATCAATCAGCCCCAGCATTTT.

V and J are TRBV29-1 and TRBJ1-2; possibly TRBD1 for D (6 bases). The CDR3 length is 11 residues. Germline CDR1 and CDR2: SQVTM and ANQGSEA. V gave up 6 bases and J gave up 2 bases, with 7 bases separating them. CDR3 in DNA: TGCAGCGTCGGACAGAACTATGGCTACACCTTC. Protein product: CSVGQNYGYTF.

The chain carries TRBV5-1 and TRBJ1-2; 9 bases map to TRBD1. The trim removed 4 bases at V and 2 bases at J, leaving 6 bases unmatched. Germline loops: CDR1 SGHRS, CDR2 YFSETQ. The CDR3 consists of 15 residues. The CDR3 DNA sequence: TGCGCCAGCAGCCCGGTCGGACAGGGGAACTATGGCTACACCTTC. Translated: CASSPVGQGNYGYTF.

V is TRBV30 and J is TRBJ1-5; no firm D call. The CDR3 totals 15 residues. The ends were cut back, 3 bases at V and 3 bases at J, with 15 bases in the middle. From germline, CDR1 is GTSNPN and CDR2 SVGIG (reference sequence). CDR3 sequence (DNA): TGTGCCTGGAGCGTAGGTGTGACGGACAATCAGCCCCAGCATTTT. Its translation is CAWSVGVTDNQPQHF.

The V and J genes are TRBV28 and TRBJ1-5; D ambiguous. V lost 3 bases, J lost 9 bases, and 12 bases lay in between. The CDR3 extends over 13 amino acids. The V gene's germline CDR1 is MDHEN and CDR2 SYDVKM. CDR3 bases: TGTGCCAGCAGTTTCAGTCGGGAGACGCCCCAGCATTTT. This gives the protein CASSFSRETPQHF.

The chain combines TRBV9 with TRBJ1-3, with unresolved D. Trimming left V 0 bases short and J 2 bases short, with 15 bases between. Looked up from germline, CDR1 is SGDLS and CDR2 is YYNGEE. This CDR3 is 17 amino acids long. CDR3 sequence reads: CASSVADLRVTGNTIYF. CDR3 coding DNA: TGTGCCAGCAGCGTAGCCGACCTCCGAGTAACTGGAAACACCATATATTTT.

This clone was found once. The chain employs TRBV19 and TRBJ2-7; weak D call: TRBD1 (6 bases). This CDR3 is 14 amino acids long. V was shortened by 5 bases and J by 0 bases, with 11 bases between the two germline ends. The germline V gene has CDR1 LNHDA and CDR2 SQIVND (reference sequence). CDR3 loop: CASSLQGSSYEQYF. CDR3 coding DNA: TGTGCCAGTAGTTTACAGGGAAGCTCCTACGAGCAGTACTTC.